Given below is one T cell receptor beta chain in context. This sample is drawn from a study of blood T cell repertoires in COVID-19. Study information: Researchers got acute and convalescent COVID-19 samples from the United States, Italy and Spain. PBMCs, B-cell-depleted T cells, or T cells were the source of the cDNA or gDNA that made up the material.

Source study methods: Estimates of nucleated cell counts were drawn from the amplification of reference gene primers. The assay was immunoSEQ multiplex PCR, and TCRdb's table has in-frame clones only and misses some. The V and J calls and clone size are taken from that table; D and trimming were inferred from the DNA. The data hold around 86,000 clones, with 85% observed a single time. V was shortened by 10 bases and J by 1 base, with 14 bases between the two germline ends. The germline gives CDR1 MNHEY, CDR2 SVGAGI. This CDR3 is 14 amino acids long. This TCR was sampled from an elderly man with acute or convalescent COVID-19. Sequenced: peripheral blood. The rearrangement links TRBV6-5 to TRBJ1-5; TRBD1 is a possible D gene (6 bases). This chain's CDR3 is CATTYRDSNQPQHF. The CDR3 nucleotides read TGTGCCACAACCTACAGGGACAGCAATCAGCCCCAGCATTTT.